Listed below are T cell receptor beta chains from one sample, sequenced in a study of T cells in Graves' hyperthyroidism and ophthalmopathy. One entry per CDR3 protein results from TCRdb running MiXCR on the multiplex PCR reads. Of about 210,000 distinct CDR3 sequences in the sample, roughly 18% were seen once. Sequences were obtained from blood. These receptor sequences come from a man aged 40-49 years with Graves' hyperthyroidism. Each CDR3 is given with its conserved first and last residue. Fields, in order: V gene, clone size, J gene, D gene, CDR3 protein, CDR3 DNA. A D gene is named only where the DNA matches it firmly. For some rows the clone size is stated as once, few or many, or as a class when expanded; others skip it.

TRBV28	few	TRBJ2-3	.	CASRGHSTDTQYF	TGTGCCAGCAGGGGACACAGCACAGATACGCAGTATTTT
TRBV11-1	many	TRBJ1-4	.	CASSLEGATNEKLFF	TGTGCCAGCAGCTTAGAGGGAGCAACTAATGAAAAACTGTTTTTT
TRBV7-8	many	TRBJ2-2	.	CASSSRVWVGTGELFF	TGTGCCAGCAGCTCCCGGGTTTGGGTTGGCACCGGGGAGCTGTTTTTT
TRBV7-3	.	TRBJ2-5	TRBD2	CASSTLAGGGAETQYF	TGTGCCAGCAGCACACTAGCGGGAGGGGGGGCAGAGACCCAGTACTTC
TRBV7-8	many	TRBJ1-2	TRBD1	CASRPPGQASGYTF	TGTGCCAGCAGACCTCCGGGACAGGCCTCTGGCTACACCTTC
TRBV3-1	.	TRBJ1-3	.	CASSQWTPSSGNTIYF	TGTGCCAGCAGCCAGTGGACACCGAGCTCTGGAAACACCATATATTTT
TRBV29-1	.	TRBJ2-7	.	CSVGRGGSDEQYF	TGCAGCGTTGGTCGGGGAGGCTCCGACGAGCAGTACTTC
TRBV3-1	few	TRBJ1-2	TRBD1	CASSQWDRGQGGYTF	TGTGCCAGCAGCCAATGGGACAGGGGGCAAGGTGGCTACACCTTC
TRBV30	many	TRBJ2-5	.	CAWSGAGQETQYF	TGTGCCTGGAGTGGCGCAGGCCAAGAGACCCAGTACTTC
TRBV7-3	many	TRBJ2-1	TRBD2	CASRKTGGWGNEQFF	TGTGCCAGCAGAAAGACGGGGGGGTGGGGCAATGAGCAGTTCTTC
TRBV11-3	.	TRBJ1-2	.	CASSAERGAVGYTF	TGTGCCAGCAGTGCCGAAAGGGGGGCTGTTGGCTACACCTTC
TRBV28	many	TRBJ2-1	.	CASSPTLLAPNEQFF	TGTGCCAGCAGCCCTACACTACTAGCCCCCAATGAGCAGTTCTTC
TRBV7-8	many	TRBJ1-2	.	CASSSIRDRENGYTF	TGTGCCAGCAGCTCGATCCGGGACCGGGAAAATGGCTACACCTTC
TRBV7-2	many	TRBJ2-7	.	CASNYGGLGEQYF	TGTGCCAGCAACTATGGTGGGCTGGGGGAGCAGTACTTC